This TCR beta chain was recovered during a study of a mutant IDH1 vaccine in newly diagnosed glioma. About the study: Vaccination started 4-6 weeks after radiotherapy alone, or with temozolomide cycles. Before enrollment, the patients had been treated with radiotherapy alone, temozolomide alone, or both together. Most of them had received both.

V was cut by 2 bases and J by 4 bases, with 11 bases left in between. Germline V gene sequence: CDR1 MGHRA, CDR2 YSYEKL. This CDR3 region has 14 residues. Study outcomes and limitations: Immune responses induced by the vaccine were seen in around 93% of patients, spanning multiple MHC alleles.

Time point meaning: week 11, during vaccination. With topical imiquimod, each dose of the vaccine consisted of 300 ug of mutant IDH1 20-mer peptide. This table comes from immunoSEQ multiplex PCR, and its TCRdb copy is limited to in-frame clones, with some not included. The sample shows some 23,000 clones, just over 70% of them seen only once. Points on this clone: What it binds is not known.

This sample comprised peripheral blood mononuclear cells (PBMCs), obtained from a glioma patient whose treatment included an IDH1 peptide vaccine. This clonotype was obtained from a man between 18 and 35 years old with glioma. Some clones in this sample may be carry-over from other donors' samples. The chain couples TRBV4-1 to TRBJ2-5, with D tentatively TRBD2 (6 bases). The CDR3: CASSQSGTRETQYF. For the CDR3, the DNA is TGCGCCAGCAGCCAAAGTGGGACTCGAGAGACCCAGTACTTC.